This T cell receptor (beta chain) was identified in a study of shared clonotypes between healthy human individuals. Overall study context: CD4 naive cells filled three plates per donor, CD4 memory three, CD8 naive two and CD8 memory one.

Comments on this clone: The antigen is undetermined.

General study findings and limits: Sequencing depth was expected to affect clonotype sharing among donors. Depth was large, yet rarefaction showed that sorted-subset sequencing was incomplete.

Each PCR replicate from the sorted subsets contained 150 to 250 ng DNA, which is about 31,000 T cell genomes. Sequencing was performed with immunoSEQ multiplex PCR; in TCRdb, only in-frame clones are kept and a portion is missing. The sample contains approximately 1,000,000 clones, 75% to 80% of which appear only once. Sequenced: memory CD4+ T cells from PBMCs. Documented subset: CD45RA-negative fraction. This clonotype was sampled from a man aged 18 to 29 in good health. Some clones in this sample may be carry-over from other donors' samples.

CDR3 protein: CASSQSGVGTEAFF. The DNA of the CDR3 is TGCGCCAGCAGCCAATCGGGGGTCGGCACTGAAGCTTTCTTT. The chain is built from TRBV4-3 and TRBJ1-1, with D tentatively TRBD1 (5 bases). Trimming took 2 bases from V and 4 from J, leaving 11 bases between them. CDR1 is LGHNA, CDR2 YSLEER, per germline. The CDR3 covers 14 residues.